The 18 T cell receptor beta chains below were found in one sample sequenced in a study of T cells after yellow fever vaccination. TCRdb re-analysed the 5' RACE reads in MiXCR, keeping a single row per CDR3 protein. In the table there are over 45,000 distinct CDR3 sequences, more than 5.5% of which are singletons. Sequenced material: CD8+ T cells sorted from PBMCs, taken on the day of the first yellow fever vaccination. The receptors stem from a man between 18 and 29 years old who received the YFV17D yellow fever vaccine.

This clonotype was counted at least ten times. The rearrangement uses TRBV21-1 and TRBJ2-5. TRBV21-1 is given as a pseudogene. This CDR3 contains 15 residues. The CDR3 region has the DNA TGTGCCAGCAGCAAATTTCACTGCCTCCAAGAGACCCAGTACTTC. Its protein is CASSKFHCLQETQYF.

The chain is built from TRBV27 and TRBJ1-1, with unresolved D. Trimming cost V 6 bases and J 1 base, with 18 bases left between them. The V gene's germline CDR1 is MNHEY and CDR2 SMNVEV (reference sequence). This CDR3 is 16 amino acids long. The CDR3 reads CASRPNPVRTNTEAFF. In DNA, the CDR3 is TGTGCCAGCAGACCAAACCCGGTGAGGACGAACACTGAAGCTTTCTTT.

This clonotype was counted many times. V and J are TRBV3-1 and TRBJ2-2, with TRBD2 as a possible D gene (5 bases). The CDR3 is 17 amino acids. V was cut by 0 bases and J by 3 bases, with 14 bases left in between. Germline V gene lookup returns CDR1 LGHDT and CDR2 YNNKEL (reference sequence). The CDR3: CASSQDRLALDTGELFF. The CDR3 bases are TGTGCCAGCAGCCAAGATCGCCTAGCCCTCGACACCGGGGAGCTGTTTTTT.

There are many counts of this clonotype. The rearrangement joins TRBV27 to TRBJ2-5; tentatively, D is TRBD1 (6 bases). The V gene lost 3 bases and the J gene lost 4 bases, with 9 bases spanning the gap. The CDR3 contains 13 residues. Germline V CDR1 and CDR2: MNHEY, SMNVEV (reference sequence). CDR3 in DNA: TGTGCCAGCAGTTTTCAGGGGAGAGAGACCCAGTACTTC. Translated, it gives CASSFQGRETQYF.

Ten or more counts support this clonotype. V and J are TRBV5-1 and TRBJ2-7; maybe TRBD1 (6 bases). The CDR3 spans 15 residues. Per germline, CDR1 SGHRS and CDR2 YFSETQ. Trimming shortened V by 4 bases and J by 0 bases, and 14 bases separated the two germline ends. The CDR3 loop reads CASSPYRDPSYEQYF. The CDR3 DNA follows: TGCGCCAGCAGCCCCTACAGGGACCCCTCCTACGAGCAGTACTTC.

This clonotype was picked up a small number of times. The chain links TRBV5-5 to TRBJ2-7, with TRBD2 matching 7 bases. The length of the CDR3 is 15 residues. J gave up 0 bases and V 1 base, and 4 bases lay outside the gene matches. Germline CDR1 is SGHKS and CDR2 is YYEKEE (reference sequence). CDR3 in amino acids: CASSLWGGSSYEQYF. The CDR3 DNA sequence: TGTGCCAGCAGCTTGTGGGGGGGGAGCTCCTACGAGCAGTACTTC.

This clonotype was counted at least ten times. This sequence joins TRBV2 and TRBJ2-7; D gene ambiguous. V was cut by 6 bases and J by 3 bases, with 6 bases left in between. Germline CDR1 is SNHLY and CDR2 is FYNNEI. The CDR3 has 11 amino acids. The CDR3, as DNA: TGTGCCAGCAGAGAGTTCTACGAGCAGTACTTC. It yields the protein CASREFYEQYF.

This clonotype was seen many times. V gene TRBV12-3 or TRBV12-4 combines with J gene TRBJ2-1; D remains ambiguous. The CDR3 loop spans 12 amino acids. Trimming left V 7 bases short and J 1 base short, with 5 bases between. The CDR3 sequence: CASTGSYNEQFF. The CDR3 nucleotides are TGTGCCAGCACTGGGTCCTACAATGAGCAGTTCTTC.

The J gene is TRBJ1-1, the V gene TRBV7-9; TRBD1 might be the D (5 bases). CDR3 length: 13 residues. Trimming took 9 bases from V and 4 from J, leaving 15 bases between them. Germline-derived CDR1 and CDR2 are SEHNR and FQNEAQ (reference sequence). CDR3 in amino acids: CASRATTGTEAFF. In DNA, the CDR3 is TGTGCCAGTAGGGCGACTACAGGCACTGAAGCTTTCTTT.

The V gene is TRBV13, the J gene TRBJ2-7; D gene ambiguous. V was trimmed by 1 base and J by 6 bases, leaving 16 bases between them. In germline, CDR1 is PRHDT, CDR2 FYEKMQ (reference sequence). This CDR3 is 15 amino acids long. The CDR3 DNA is TGTGCCAGCAGCTTAGCAGGCGGCTTGATGTGCGAGCAGTACTTC. Protein sequence: CASSLAGGLMCEQYF.

The chain is built from TRBV7-9 and TRBJ2-7; D perhaps matches TRBD2 (7 bases). From germline, CDR1 is SEHNR and CDR2 FQNEAQ (reference sequence). Deletions cut 5 bases from V and 3 bases from J, with 17 bases between. CDR3 length: 15 residues. The CDR3 reads CASSPTRGADYEQYF. For the CDR3, the DNA is TGTGCCAGCAGCCCTACCCGGGGGGCCGACTACGAGCAGTACTTC.

The table lists this clonotype with a few counts. The chain carries TRBV5-1 and TRBJ2-3; TRBD2 matches at 10 bases. The V segment lost 0 bases and the J segment 4 bases; nucleotides outside the gene matches: 5. The CDR3 is 16 amino acids. Germline CDR1 and CDR2: SGHRS and YFSETQ. The CDR3 loop is CASSLEVAGGSDTQYF. The DNA of the CDR3 is TGCGCCAGCAGCTTGGAGGTAGCGGGGGGCTCAGATACGCAGTATTTT.

This clonotype was observed a few times. This sequence joins TRBV19 and TRBJ2-3; 9 bases align to TRBD1. The CDR3 spans 16 residues. Germline V CDR1 and CDR2: LNHDA, SQIVND (reference sequence). J gave up 3 bases and V 1 base, and 5 bases lay outside the gene matches. The CDR3 is CASSIGDREVTDTQYF. DNA for the CDR3: TGTGCCAGTAGTATAGGGGACAGGGAAGTAACAGATACGCAGTATTTT.

At least ten counts were recorded for this clonotype. This chain uses TRBV19 with TRBJ2-2; either TRBD1 or TRBD2 may fit D (5 bases each). Germline CDR1 LNHDA, CDR2 SQIVND (reference sequence). Trimming stripped 10 bases from V and 9 bases from J, with 21 bases between. The length of the CDR3 is 14 residues. The CDR3 DNA is TGTGCCACCGCCCCGGGACGCCTTGTCCGGGAGCTGTTTTTT. This codes for CATAPGRLVRELFF.

This clonotype appeared many times. The chain combines TRBV19 with TRBJ1-5; possible D gene TRBD1, 6 bases. Trimming shortened V by 5 bases and J by 3 bases, and 17 bases separated the two germline ends. The CDR3 consists of 16 residues. Germline V lookup: CDR1 LNHDA, CDR2 SQIVND (reference sequence). As DNA, the CDR3 is TGTGCCAGTAGTCAAAGGGGTGGACAGATCAATCAGCCCCAGCATTTT. It yields the protein CASSQRGGQINQPQHF.

The chain links TRBV5-1 to TRBJ1-1, with D unresolved. This CDR3 comprises 14 residues. Per germline, CDR1 SGHRS and CDR2 YFSETQ. Trimming shortened V by 4 bases and J by 4 bases, and 14 bases separated the two germline ends. The CDR3 spells CASSQAPRGTEAFF. The CDR3 region has the DNA TGCGCCAGCAGCCAGGCCCCTCGTGGCACTGAAGCTTTCTTT.

This clonotype was seen repeatedly, ten times or more. The chain joins TRBV12-3 or TRBV12-4 to TRBJ1-2; D is perhaps TRBD1 (5 bases). V lost 4 bases to trimming and J lost 4 bases, with 10 bases between them. The length of the CDR3 is 13 residues. CDR3 amino acids: CASSWGDGYGYTF. The DNA for the CDR3 is TGTGCCAGCAGTTGGGGGGATGGCTATGGCTACACCTTC.

In this sample, this clonotype turned up many times. The chain uses TRBV5-5 and TRBJ2-7; D is ambiguous. Germline CDR1 and CDR2: SGHKS and YYEKEE (reference sequence). This CDR3 is 13 amino acids long. V was cut by 1 base and J by 4 bases, with 9 bases left in between. The CDR3 DNA reads as TGTGCCAGCAGCTTGTGGAGTGGGTACGAGCAGTACGTC. Residues: CASSLWSGYEQYV.